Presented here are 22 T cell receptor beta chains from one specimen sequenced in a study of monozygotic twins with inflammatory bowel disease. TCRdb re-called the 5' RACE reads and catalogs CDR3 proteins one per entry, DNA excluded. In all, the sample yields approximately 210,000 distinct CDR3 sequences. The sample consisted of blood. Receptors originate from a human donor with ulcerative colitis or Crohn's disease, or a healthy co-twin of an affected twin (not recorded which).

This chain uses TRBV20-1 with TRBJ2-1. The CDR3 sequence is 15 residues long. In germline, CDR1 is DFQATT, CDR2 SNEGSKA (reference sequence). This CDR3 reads CSARSLAGSYNEQFF.

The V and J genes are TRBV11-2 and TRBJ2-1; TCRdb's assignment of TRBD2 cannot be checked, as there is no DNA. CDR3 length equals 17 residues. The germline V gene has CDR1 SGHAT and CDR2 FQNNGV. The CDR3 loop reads CASSPRASSGGYNEQFF.

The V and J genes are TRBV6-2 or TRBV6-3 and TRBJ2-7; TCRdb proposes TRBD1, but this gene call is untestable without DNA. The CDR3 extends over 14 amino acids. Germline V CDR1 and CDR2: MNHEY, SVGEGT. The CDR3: CASSWGQALREQYF.

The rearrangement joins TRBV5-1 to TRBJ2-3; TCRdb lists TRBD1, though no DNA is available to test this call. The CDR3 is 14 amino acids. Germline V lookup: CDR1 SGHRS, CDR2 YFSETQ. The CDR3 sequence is CASSLGLSVDTQYF.

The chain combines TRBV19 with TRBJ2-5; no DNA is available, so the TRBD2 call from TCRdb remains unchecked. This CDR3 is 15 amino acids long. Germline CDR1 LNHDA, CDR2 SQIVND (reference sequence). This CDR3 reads CASSKIAGPQETQYF.

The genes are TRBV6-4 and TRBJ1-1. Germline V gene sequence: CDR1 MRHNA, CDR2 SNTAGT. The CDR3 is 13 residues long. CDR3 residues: CASSFQKNTEAFF.

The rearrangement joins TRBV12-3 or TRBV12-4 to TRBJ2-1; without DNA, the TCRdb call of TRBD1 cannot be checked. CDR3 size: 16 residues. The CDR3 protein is CASSLADGGPYNEQFF.

The chain's CDR3 is CASSLGGVADTQYF. The gene calls are TRBV12-3 or TRBV12-4 and TRBJ2-3. This CDR3 has 14 residues.

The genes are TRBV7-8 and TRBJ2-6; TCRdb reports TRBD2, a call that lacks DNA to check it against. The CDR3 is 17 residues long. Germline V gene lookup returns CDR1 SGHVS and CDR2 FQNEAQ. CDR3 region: CASSLGQGPSGANVLTF.

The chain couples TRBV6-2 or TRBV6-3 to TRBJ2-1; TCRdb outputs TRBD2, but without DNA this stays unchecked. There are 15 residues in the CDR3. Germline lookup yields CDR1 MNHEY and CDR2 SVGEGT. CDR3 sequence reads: CASSYWPDSYNEQFF.

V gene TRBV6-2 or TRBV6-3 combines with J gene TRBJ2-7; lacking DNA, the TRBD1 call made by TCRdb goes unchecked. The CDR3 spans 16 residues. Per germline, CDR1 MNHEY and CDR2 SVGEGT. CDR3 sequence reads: CATSGERTMSSYEQYF.

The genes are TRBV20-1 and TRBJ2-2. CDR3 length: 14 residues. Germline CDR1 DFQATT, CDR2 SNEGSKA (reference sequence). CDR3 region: CSAREQANTGELFF.

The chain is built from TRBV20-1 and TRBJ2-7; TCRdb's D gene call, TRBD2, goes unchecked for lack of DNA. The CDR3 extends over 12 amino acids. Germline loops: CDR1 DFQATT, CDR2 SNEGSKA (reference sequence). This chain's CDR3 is CSASPSVYEQYF.

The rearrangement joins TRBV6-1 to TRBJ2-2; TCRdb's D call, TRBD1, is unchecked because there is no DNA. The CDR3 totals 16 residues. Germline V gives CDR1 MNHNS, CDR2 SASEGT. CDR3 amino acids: CASSLSRTGGSGELFF.

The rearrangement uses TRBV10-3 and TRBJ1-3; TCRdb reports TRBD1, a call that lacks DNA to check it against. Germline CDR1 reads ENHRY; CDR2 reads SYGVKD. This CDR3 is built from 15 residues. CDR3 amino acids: CATEGTEAFRNTIYF.

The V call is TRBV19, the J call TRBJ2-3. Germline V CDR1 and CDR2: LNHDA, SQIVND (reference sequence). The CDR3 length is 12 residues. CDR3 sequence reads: CASSIKTDTQYF.

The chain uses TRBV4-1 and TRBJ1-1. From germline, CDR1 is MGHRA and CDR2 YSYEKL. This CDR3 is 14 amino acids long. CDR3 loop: CASSQDFITLEAFF.

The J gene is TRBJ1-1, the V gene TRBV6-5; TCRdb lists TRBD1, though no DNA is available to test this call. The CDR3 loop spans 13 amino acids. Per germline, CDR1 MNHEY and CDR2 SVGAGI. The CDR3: CASSWQGNTEAFF.

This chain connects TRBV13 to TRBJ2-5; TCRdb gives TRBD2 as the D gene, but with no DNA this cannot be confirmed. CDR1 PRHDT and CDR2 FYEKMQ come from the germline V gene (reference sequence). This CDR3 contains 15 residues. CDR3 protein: CASSLDSGGQETQYF.

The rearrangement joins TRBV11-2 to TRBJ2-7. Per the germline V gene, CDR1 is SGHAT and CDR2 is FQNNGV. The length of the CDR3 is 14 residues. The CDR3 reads CASSLAGPPYEQYF.

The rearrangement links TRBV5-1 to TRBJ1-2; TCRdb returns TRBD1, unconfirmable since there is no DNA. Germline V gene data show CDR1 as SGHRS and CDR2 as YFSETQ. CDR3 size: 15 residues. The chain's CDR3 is CASSLEGSLGSGYTF. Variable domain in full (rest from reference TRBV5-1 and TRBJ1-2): KAGVTQTPRYLIKTRGQQVTLSCSPISGHRSVSWYQQTPGQGLQFLFEYFSETQRNKGNFPGRFSGRQFSNSRSEMNVSTLELGDSALYLCASSLEGSLGSGYTFGSGTRLTVV.

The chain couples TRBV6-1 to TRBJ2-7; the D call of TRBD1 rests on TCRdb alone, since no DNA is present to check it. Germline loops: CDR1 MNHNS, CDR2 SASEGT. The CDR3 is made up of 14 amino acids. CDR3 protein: CASTLDRGHPEQYF.